This T cell receptor (beta chain) originates from a study of T cells in women clearing cervical HPV infection. With regard to this clone: The read halts 3 residues ahead of the CDR3 end, with the missing end drawn from the germline J gene.

Looked up from germline, CDR1 is DFQATT and CDR2 is SNEGSKA (reference sequence). Unmatched junction bases numbered 10, after V lost 6 bases and J lost 4 bases. The CDR3 runs to 14 residues. Produced via immunoSEQ multiplex PCR; TCRdb's table is partial and in-frame only. This table holds 15,000 to 20,000 clones. The receptor's source is a woman aged 18-70 years with a cervical HPV16 infection that either progressed to CIN3+ or cleared (not recorded which). This chain joins TRBV20-1 and TRBJ2-3; 7 nucleotides agree with TRBD2. Input material: blood buffy coat. The sequenced part of the CDR3 DNA is TGCAGTGCAGACGACGGGGGGAGTGCAGATACG. It codes for CSADDGGSADT. The full CDR3 reads CSADDGGSADTQYF.